This entry describes one T cell receptor (beta chain). The method was immunoSEQ multiplex PCR; TCRdb's version includes in-frame clones alone and lacks a portion of them. The table lists hundreds of thousands of clones, approximately 90% of them singletons. The data derive from a study of blood T cell repertoires in COVID-19. Study-level background: Samples taken during acute and convalescent COVID-19 were collected in the United States, Italy and Spain.

Self-reported history from a screening survey and questionnaire set each donor's cohort. J lost 2 bases, V lost 4 bases, and 2 bases had no gene match. Germline values: CDR1 SGHAT, CDR2 FQNNGV. This CDR3 region has 15 residues. This TCR was sampled from a man aged 45-65 years who had been exposed to COVID-19. The sequencing input was PBMCs or T cells enriched from blood (not recorded which). The chain recombines TRBV11-2 with TRBJ2-1, with 10 positions matching TRBD2. CDR3 in amino acids: CASSSAGGPYNEQFF. CDR3 nucleotide sequence: TGTGCCAGCAGCTCAGCGGGAGGGCCCTACAATGAGCAGTTCTTC.